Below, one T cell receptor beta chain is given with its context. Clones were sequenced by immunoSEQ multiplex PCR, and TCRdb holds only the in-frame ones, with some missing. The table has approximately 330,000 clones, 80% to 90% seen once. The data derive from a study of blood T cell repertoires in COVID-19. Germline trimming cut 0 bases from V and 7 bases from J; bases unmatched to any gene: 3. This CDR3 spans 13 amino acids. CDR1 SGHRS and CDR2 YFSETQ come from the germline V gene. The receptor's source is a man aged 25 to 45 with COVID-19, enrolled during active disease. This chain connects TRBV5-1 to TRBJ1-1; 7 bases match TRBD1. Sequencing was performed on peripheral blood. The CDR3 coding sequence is TGCGCCAGCAGCTTGGGGCAGGGGGGTGAAGCTTTCTTT. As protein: CASSLGQGGEAFF.